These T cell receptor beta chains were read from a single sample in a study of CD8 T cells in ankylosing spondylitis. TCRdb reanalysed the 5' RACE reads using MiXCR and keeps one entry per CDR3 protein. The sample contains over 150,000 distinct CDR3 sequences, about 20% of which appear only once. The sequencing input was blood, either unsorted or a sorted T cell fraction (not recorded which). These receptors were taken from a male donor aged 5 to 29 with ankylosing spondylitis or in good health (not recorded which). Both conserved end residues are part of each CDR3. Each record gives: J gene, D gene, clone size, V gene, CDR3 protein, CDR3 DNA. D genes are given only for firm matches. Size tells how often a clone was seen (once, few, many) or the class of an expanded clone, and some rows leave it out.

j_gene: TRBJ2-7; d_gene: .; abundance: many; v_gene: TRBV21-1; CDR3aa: CASGTGTNSYEQYF; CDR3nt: TGTGCCAGCGGGACCGGGACTAACTCCTACGAGCAGTACTTC
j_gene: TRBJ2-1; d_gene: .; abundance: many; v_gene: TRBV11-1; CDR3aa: CASSLRGRGDNEQFF; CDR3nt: TGTGCCAGCAGCTTACGTGGGAGAGGGGACAATGAGCAGTTCTTC
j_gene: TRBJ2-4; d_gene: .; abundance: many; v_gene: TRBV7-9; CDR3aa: CASSLGEGAKNIQYF; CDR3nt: TGTGCCAGCAGCTTAGGAGAGGGCGCCAAAAACATTCAGTACTTC
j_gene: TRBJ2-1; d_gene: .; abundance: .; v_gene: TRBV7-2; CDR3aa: CASSLASQGGIEQFF; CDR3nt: TGTGCCAGCAGCTTAGCAAGTCAGGGGGGTATTGAGCAGTTCTTC
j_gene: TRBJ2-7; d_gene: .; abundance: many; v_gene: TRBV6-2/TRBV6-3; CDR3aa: CASRQRTSYREQYF; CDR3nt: TGTGCCAGCAGACAGCGGACATCTTATAGGGAGCAGTACTTC
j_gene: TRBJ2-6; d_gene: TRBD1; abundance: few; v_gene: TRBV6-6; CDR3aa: CASNQGAGANVLTF; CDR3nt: TGTGCCAGCAATCAGGGGGCTGGGGCCAACGTCCTGACTTTC
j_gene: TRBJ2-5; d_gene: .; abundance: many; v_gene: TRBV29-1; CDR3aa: CSVATGLGETQYF; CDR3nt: TGCAGCGTTGCTACAGGGTTGGGCGAGACCCAGTACTTC
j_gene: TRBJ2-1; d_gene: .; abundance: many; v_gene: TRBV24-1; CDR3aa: CATSDRTGWYNEQFF; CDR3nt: TGTGCCACCAGTGATCGAACAGGGTGGTACAATGAGCAGTTCTTC
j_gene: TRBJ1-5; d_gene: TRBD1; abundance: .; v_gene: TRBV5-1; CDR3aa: CASSSGTGTQPQHF; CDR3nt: TGCGCCAGCAGCTCAGGGACAGGGACCCAGCCCCAGCATTTT
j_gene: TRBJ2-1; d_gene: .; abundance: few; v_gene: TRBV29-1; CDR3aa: CSVLENEQFF; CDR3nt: TGCAGCGTCCTCGAGAATGAGCAGTTCTTC
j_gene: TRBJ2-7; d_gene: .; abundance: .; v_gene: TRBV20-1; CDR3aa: CSARTGVLYEQYF; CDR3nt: TGCAGTGCTAGGACCGGGGTACTATACGAGCAGTACTTC
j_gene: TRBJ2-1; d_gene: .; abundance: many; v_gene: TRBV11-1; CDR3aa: CASSSLGNTFLYNEQFF; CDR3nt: TGTGCCAGCAGCTCTCTAGGGAACACCTTTCTCTACAATGAGCAGTTCTTC
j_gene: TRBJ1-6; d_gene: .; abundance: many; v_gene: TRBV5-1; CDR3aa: CASSLGPGQVDSPLHF; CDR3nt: TGCGCCAGCAGCTTGGGACCGGGACAAGTGGATTCACCCCTCCACTTT
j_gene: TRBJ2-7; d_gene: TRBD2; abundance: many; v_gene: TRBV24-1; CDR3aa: CATSDSILIYTSGRDYEQYF; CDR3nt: TGTGCCACCAGTGATTCCATCCTCATCTATACTAGCGGGAGGGACTACGAGCAGTACTTC
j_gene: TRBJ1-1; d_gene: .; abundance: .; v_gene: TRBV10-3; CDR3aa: CAISQQAKNTEAFF; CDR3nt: TGTGCCATCAGCCAACAGGCGAAGAACACTGAAGCTTTCTTT
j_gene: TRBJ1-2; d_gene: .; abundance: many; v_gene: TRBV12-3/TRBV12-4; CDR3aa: CASSLSGDGYTF; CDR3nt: TGTGCCAGCAGTTTGTCAGGGGATGGCTACACCTTC
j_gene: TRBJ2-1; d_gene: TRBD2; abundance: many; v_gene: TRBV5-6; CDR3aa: CASSLRGTRHNEQFF; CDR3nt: TGTGCCAGCAGCTTGCGCGGGACTAGACACAATGAGCAGTTCTTC
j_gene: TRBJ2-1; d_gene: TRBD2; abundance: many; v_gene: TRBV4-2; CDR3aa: CASSPTTSGRYPYNEQFF; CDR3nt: TGTGCCAGCAGCCCGACGACTAGCGGGAGATACCCCTACAATGAGCAGTTCTTC
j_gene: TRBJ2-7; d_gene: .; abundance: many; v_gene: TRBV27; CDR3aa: CASSVRGEQYF; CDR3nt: TGTGCCAGCAGTGTAAGAGGAGAGCAGTACTTC
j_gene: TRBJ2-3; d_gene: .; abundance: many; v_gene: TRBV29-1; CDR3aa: CSARGRYSTDTQYF; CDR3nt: TGCAGCGCCCGGGGGCGGTACTCCACAGATACGCAGTATTTT
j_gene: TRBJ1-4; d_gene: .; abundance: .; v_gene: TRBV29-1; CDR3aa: CSVEERATNEKLFF; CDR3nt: TGCAGCGTTGAAGAACGAGCAACTAATGAAAAACTGTTTTTT
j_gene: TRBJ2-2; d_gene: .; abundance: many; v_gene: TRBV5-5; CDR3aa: CASSLASGVTGELFF; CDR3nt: TGTGCCAGCAGCTTGGCCTCGGGGGTCACCGGGGAGCTGTTTTTT
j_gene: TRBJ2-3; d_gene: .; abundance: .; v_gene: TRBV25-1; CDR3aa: CASSMPGPSTDTQYF; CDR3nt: TGTGCCAGCAGTATGCCAGGGCCAAGCACAGATACGCAGTATTTT
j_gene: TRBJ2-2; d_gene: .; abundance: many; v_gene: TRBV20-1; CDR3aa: CSARDSRHQNTGELFF; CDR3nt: TGCAGTGCTAGAGATAGTCGGCATCAAAACACCGGGGAGCTGTTTTTT
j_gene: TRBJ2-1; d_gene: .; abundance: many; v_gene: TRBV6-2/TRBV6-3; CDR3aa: CATGGGIGSGEQFF; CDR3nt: TGTGCCACAGGTGGGGGAATTGGGTCCGGTGAGCAGTTCTTC
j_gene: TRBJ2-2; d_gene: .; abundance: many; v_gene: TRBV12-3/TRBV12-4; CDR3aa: CASSRTATGELFF; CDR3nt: TGTGCCAGCAGTCGGACAGCCACCGGGGAGCTGTTTTTT
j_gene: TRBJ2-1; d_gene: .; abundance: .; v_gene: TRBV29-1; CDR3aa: CSVVGGDEQFF; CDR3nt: TGCAGCGTTGTGGGGGGCGATGAGCAGTTCTTC
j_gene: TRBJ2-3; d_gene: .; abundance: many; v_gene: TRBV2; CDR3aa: CASTGRTGRTDTQYF; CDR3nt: TGTGCCAGCACCGGGAGGACAGGCCGCACAGATACGCAGTATTTT
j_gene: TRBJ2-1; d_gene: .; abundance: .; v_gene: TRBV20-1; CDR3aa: CSASLSELEFF; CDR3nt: TGCAGTGCTAGTTTATCTGAACTAGAGTTCTTC
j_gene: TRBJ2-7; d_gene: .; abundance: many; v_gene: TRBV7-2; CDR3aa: CASSSAYEQYF; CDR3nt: TGTGCCAGCAGCTCCGCCTACGAGCAGTACTTC
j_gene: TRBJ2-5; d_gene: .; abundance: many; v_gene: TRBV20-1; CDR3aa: CSASPGQSQETQYF; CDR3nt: TGCAGTGCTAGTCCCGGCCAGAGCCAAGAGACCCAGTACTTC
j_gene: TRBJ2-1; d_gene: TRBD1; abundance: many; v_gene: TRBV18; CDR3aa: CASSAVRDRGEQFF; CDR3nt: TGTGCCAGCTCAGCCGTCCGGGACAGGGGAGAGCAGTTCTTC
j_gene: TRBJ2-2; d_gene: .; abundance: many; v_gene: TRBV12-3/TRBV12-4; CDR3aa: CASSVFGGTGELFF; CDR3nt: TGTGCCAGCAGTGTATTCGGGGGAACCGGGGAGCTGTTTTTT
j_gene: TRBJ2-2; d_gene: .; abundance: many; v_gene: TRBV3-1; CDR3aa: CASSQVGRSYTGELFF; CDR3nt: TGTGCCAGCAGCCAAGTGGGCAGGAGCTACACCGGGGAGCTGTTTTTT
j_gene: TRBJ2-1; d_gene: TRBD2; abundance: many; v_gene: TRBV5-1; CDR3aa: CASSLESGRLAAYNEQFF; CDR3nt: TGCGCCAGCAGCTTGGAGTCAGGACGACTAGCGGCATACAATGAGCAGTTCTTC
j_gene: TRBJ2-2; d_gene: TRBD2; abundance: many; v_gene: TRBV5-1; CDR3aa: CASTETSGTGELFF; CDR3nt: TGCGCCAGCACGGAGACTAGCGGGACCGGGGAGCTGTTTTTT
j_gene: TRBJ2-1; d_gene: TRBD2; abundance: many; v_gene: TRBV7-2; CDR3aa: CASSLSGGGDEQFF; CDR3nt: TGTGCCAGCAGCTTATCGGGAGGAGGCGATGAGCAGTTCTTC
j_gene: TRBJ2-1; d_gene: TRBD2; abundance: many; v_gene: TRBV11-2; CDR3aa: CASSLLASGSLYEQFF; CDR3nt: TGTGCCAGCAGCTTATTGGCTAGCGGGAGTTTGTATGAGCAGTTCTTC
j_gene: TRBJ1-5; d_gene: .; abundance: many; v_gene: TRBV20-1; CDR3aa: CSARVRARPGLLQPQHF; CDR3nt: TGCAGTGCTAGAGTTCGCGCCCGCCCTGGTTTGTTACAGCCCCAGCATTTT
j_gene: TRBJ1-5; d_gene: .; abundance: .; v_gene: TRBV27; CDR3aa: CASSLLGVGQPQHF; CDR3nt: TGTGCCAGCAGTTTGTTGGGGGTAGGGCAGCCCCAGCATTTT
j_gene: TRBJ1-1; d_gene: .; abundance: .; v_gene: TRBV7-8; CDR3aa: CASSLVRRSTEAFF; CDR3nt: TGTGCCAGCAGCTTAGTACGTAGAAGCACTGAAGCTTTCTTT
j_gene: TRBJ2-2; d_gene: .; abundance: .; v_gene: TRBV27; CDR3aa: CASSLSYGDTGELFF; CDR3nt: TGTGCCAGCAGTTTATCATACGGTGACACCGGGGAGCTGTTTTTT
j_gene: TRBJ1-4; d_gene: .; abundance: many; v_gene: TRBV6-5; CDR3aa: CATALTATNEKLFF; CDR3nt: TGTGCCACCGCTTTAACTGCAACTAATGAAAAACTGTTTTTT
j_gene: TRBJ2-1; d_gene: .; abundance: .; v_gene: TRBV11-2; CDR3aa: CASSLNRELGNEQFF; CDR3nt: TGTGCCAGCAGCTTAAATCGGGAGTTGGGGAATGAGCAGTTCTTC